This T cell receptor (beta chain) was captured in a study of T cells in Graves' hyperthyroidism and ophthalmopathy. A few counts support this clonotype. It was RNA transcripts that yielded the amplified TCR beta CDR3 regions. HTBI primers were used for first-round RT-PCR of the TCR CDR3. MiXCR was run by TCRdb on the multiplex PCR reads, yielding one entry per CDR3 protein. The sample shows 250,000 to 350,000 distinct CDR3 sequences, 16% of them seen only once. Any patient presenting with uncontrolled infection, other autoimmune disease, pregnancy or lactation was left out. PBMCs were obtained from over 8.5 ml fresh peripheral blood. The origin of this receptor is a man between 25 and 39 years old with Graves' hyperthyroidism. Sequencing was performed on blood.

CDR3 loop: CASRGAGQPQHF. In nucleotides, the CDR3 is TGTGCCAGCAGAGGGGCGGGACAGCCCCAGCATTTT. The chain couples TRBV28 to TRBJ1-5; weak D call: TRBD1 (5 bases). The CDR3 runs 12 residues. Germline V gene lookup returns CDR1 MDHEN and CDR2 SYDVKM. Trimming cost V 6 bases and J 7 bases, with 10 bases left between them.